The following is a T cell receptor (beta chain) sequence with its context. No antigen is known for it. Base qualities are not recorded, but no much larger clone differs from it by a single base. Inclusive of the bounding cysteine and phenylalanine, the CDR3 is 15 residues long. The DNA shown is the 45-base CDR3, in frame from base 1. CDR1 and CDR2 (LNHDA, SQIVND) derive from the germline V gene (reference sequence). V drops 6 bases and J drops 3 bases, leaving 15 bases in between. These data belong to a study of follicular helper T cells after annual influenza vaccination (dated by TCRdb to 2015 to 2018). A note on the overall study: Blood was drawn on days 0, 7 and 28 after each seasonal influenza vaccination. To study recall of cTfh clones, some subjects were followed through successive annual vaccinations in the 2013-2014, 2014-2015 and 2015-2016 seasons. One week after vaccination, a second recruited cohort of roughly 11 subjects (Table S1) displayed a similar ICOS+CD38+ cTfh response. Multi-year samples were available for six subjects, with four spanning two vaccination seasons and two spanning three seasons. The 2015 samples were processed right after collection, while the 2013-2014 samples were cryopreserved. Paper-wide results and their limitations: Day 7 ICOS+CD38+ clones were most often found later in ICOS-CD38- cTfh, suggesting that subset may serve as a memory reservoir. ICOS+CD38+ cTfh clonality correlated with the frequency of that population, and its change correlated with the change in circulating plasmablast frequency. With successive annual vaccinations, a recurrent oligoclonal ICOS+CD38+ cTfh response was recalled, and this response contained tetramer and AIM influenza-specific clonotypes. Only about 9.5-23% of analyzed cells yielded productive TCRB sequences, so sampling of rare clonotypes was not possible.

Libraries were constructed by the immunoSEQ multiplex PCR assay. Adaptive Biotechnologies handled the TCRB amplification, library preparation, sequencing and preliminary bioinformatics at Survey level resolution. For TCRB sequencing, genomic DNA from sorted cTfh populations was amplified by multiplex PCR. Under the source paper's analysis protocol: Clonality was calculated in R as 1 minus normalized Shannon entropy, and the Gini index was computed with the R package ineq. The overlap score was defined as the summed counts of shared sequences divided by the total counts of all sequences in both compared samples. Significance of shared clonotypes was assessed by Fisher's exact test, with a theoretical repertoire of 10^7 TCRB sequences assumed. The table was pulled from immuneACCESS by TCRdb, which kept in-frame rearrangements only. Such tables lose some clones; where checked, under half of the loss comes from unresolved V genes, and the rest has no known cause. That table gives V, J and clone size, and the DNA gave D and trimming. The sample table shows fewer than 30,000 clones, and 80% to 90% are seen once. The top ten clonotypes cover about 1.2% of the sample.

The label giving this sample's time point can be read as: 2014-2015 season, pre-vaccination. Adults were given seasonal inactivated influenza vaccine (Fluvarix), and sorted blood CD4 subsets were followed by TCRB sequencing before and after vaccination. Subjects were considered eligible if community-dwelling and if influenza vaccine had not been received in the prior 6 months. Reasons for exclusion included contraindications to influenza vaccine, substance abuse, HIV/AIDS, active malignancy, immunomodulatory medication, and active illness such as respiratory infection. Between about 35 and 100 mL of blood was sampled per time point. Non-naive CD4+CXCR5+PD-1+ cells were defined as circulating Tfh and were sorted into ICOS+CD38+ and ICOS-CD38- fractions. Either Ficoll-Paque PLUS or SepMate separation was used to isolate PBMC. Cell subsets were sorted from PBMC on a BD FACS Aria before DNA extraction.

The V gene is TRBV19 and the J gene is TRBJ2-1; the best D guess is TRBD2, with 6 bases matching. The TCR comes from an adult who received the influenza vaccine. Sequencing was performed on CXCR5+ CD38- circulating T follicular helper cells from blood, taken on the day of influenza vaccination. The cell subset or site label of this sample denotes: circulating Tfh, non-naive CD4+CXCR5+PD-1+ (ICOS+CD38+ or ICOS-CD38-). The CDR3 loop reads CASSPRGGNYNEQFF. Here is the DNA: TGTGCCAGTAGCCCACGGGGCGGGAACTACAATGAGCAGTTCTTC.